This T cell receptor beta chain came from a study of post-analysis software for immune sequencing data. About this clonotype: No antigen is known for it. Mismatch with germline at one junction end may stem from a read error.

TCR beta cDNA libraries had unique molecular identifiers. One entry per CDR3 protein, called by TCRdb with MiXCR from the PCR reads. The top ten clones hold 3% to 3.5% of a sample with around 200,000 distinct CDR3 sequences, over 25% of them seen once. The CDR3 runs to 15 residues. Germline V lookup: CDR1 SGHDT, CDR2 YYEEEE. Study results and limitations: Clustering by F measure revealed strong co-clustering among samples prepared together in one batch. Controls showed lower frequencies than patients for 4 or 5 TRBV segments, and TRBV5-6, TRBV5-1 and TRBV20-1 were among these.

The sequence was collected from a girl aged 2 to 17 with multiple sclerosis. Specimen: blood. The genes are TRBV5-6 and TRBJ2-5, with TRBD1 as a possible D gene (8 bases). CDR3 protein: CASSLTGDYQETRYF. The CDR3 coding sequence is TGTGCCAGCAGCCTGACAGGGGACTACCAAGAGACCCGGTACTTC.